This TCR beta chain was captured by sequencing in a study of blood T cell repertoires in COVID-19. Data came from immunoSEQ multiplex PCR; TCRdb stores just in-frame clones and leaves some out. The data contain tens of thousands of clones, roughly 91% of them singletons. The CDR3 length is 17 residues. Germline V gene data show CDR1 as LGHDT and CDR2 as YNNKEL (reference sequence). V lost 4 bases, J lost 5 bases, and 12 bases stayed unmatched. The chain employs TRBV3-1 (or the pseudogene TRBV3-2) and TRBJ2-2, with 8 bases that match TRBD2. Sequencing used peripheral blood. The clonotype originates from a man between 45 and 60 years old with COVID-19, enrolled during active disease. CDR3 DNA: TGTGCCAGCAGCCCCAGCGGGGGTGGGCGGGGTACCGGGGAGCTGTTTTTT. Translation: CASSPSGGGRGTGELFF.